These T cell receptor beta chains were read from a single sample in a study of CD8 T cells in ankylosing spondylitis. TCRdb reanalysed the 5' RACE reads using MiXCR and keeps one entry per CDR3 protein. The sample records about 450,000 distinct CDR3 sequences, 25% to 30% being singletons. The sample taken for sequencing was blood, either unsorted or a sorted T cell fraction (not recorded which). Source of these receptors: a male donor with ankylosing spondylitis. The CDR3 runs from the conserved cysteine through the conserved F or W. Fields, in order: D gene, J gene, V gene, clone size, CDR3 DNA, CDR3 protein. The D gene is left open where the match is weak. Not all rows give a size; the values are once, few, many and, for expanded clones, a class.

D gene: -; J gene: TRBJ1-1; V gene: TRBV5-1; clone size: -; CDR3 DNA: TGCGCCAGCAGCGCCTCGGGGCTTGGCACTGAAGCTTTCTTT; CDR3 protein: CASSASGLGTEAFF
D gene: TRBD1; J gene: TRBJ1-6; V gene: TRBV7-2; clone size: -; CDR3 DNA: TGTGCCAGCAGATCCGGGACAGTCTATAATTCACCCCTCCACTTT; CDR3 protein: CASRSGTVYNSPLHF
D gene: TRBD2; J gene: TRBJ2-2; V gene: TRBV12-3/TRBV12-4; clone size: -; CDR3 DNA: TGTGCCAGCAGTCTACTAGCGGCAATGTCCGGGGAGCTGTTTTTT; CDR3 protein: CASSLLAAMSGELFF
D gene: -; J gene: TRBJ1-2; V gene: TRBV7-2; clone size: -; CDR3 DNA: TGTGCCAGCAGCTTTTACCACGACACGAGTCACTATGGCTACACCTTC; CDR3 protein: CASSFYHDTSHYGYTF
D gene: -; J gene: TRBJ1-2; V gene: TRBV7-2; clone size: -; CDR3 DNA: TGTGCCAGCAGCTTATATGGAGACAGAGGGGGCTACACCTTC; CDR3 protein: CASSLYGDRGGYTF
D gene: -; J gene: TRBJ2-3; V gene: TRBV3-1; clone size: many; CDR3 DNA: TGTGCCAGCAGCCAAGACGGGACTAGCACAGATACGCAGTATTTT; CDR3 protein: CASSQDGTSTDTQYF
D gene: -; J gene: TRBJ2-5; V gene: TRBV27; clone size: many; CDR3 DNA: TGTGCCAGCAGTTTACGGCCGGGGCAAGAGACCCAGTACTTC; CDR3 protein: CASSLRPGQETQYF
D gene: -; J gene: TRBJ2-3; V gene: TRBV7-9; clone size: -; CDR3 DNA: TGTGCCAGCAGCTTACCTAGGCATACGCAGTATTTT; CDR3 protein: CASSLPRHTQYF
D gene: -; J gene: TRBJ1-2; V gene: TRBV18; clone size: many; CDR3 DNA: TGTGCCAGCTCACCCAACAGTGAGTATGGCTACACCTTC; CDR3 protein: CASSPNSEYGYTF
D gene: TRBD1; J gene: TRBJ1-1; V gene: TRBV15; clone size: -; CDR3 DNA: TGTGCCACCAGCAGAGATCTTTCCACAGGGGGCACTGAAGCTTTCTTT; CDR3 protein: CATSRDLSTGGTEAFF
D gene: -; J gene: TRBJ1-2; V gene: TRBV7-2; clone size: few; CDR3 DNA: TGTGCCAGCAGCTTAGTTCTCGGGTCCAGGAATGGCTACACCTTC; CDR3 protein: CASSLVLGSRNGYTF
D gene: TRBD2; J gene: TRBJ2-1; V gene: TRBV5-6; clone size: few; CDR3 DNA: TGTGCCAGCAGCGACCCTACTAGCGGGAGGTACAATGAGCAGTTCTTC; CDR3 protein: CASSDPTSGRYNEQFF
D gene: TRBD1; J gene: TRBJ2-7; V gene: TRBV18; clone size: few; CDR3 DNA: TGTGCCAGCTCACCGGGGACAGTTTCGTTGGGGGAGCAGTACTTC; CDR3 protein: CASSPGTVSLGEQYF
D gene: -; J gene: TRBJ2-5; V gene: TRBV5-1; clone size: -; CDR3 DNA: TGCGCCAGCAGCTTGGTCCGGGAACTATACCAAGAGACCCAGTACTTC; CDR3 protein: CASSLVRELYQETQYF
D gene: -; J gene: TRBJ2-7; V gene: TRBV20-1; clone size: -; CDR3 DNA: TGCAGTGCTAGAGATTCTGCGGGCGCCTACGAGCAGTACTTC; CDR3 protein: CSARDSAGAYEQYF
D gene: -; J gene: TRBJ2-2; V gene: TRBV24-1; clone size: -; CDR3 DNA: TGTGCCACCAGTGAGACGGCCGGGGAGCTGTTTTTT; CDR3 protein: CATSETAGELFF
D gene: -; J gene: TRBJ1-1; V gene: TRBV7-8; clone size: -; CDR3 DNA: TGTGCCAGCAGCCGCCTTTCAGGGGAGAGTGAAGCTTTCTTT; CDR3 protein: CASSRLSGESEAFF
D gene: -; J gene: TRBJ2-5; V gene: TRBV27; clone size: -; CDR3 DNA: TGTGCCAGCAGTTCTCCTACTAGAGGGGAGACCCAGTACTTC; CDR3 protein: CASSSPTRGETQYF